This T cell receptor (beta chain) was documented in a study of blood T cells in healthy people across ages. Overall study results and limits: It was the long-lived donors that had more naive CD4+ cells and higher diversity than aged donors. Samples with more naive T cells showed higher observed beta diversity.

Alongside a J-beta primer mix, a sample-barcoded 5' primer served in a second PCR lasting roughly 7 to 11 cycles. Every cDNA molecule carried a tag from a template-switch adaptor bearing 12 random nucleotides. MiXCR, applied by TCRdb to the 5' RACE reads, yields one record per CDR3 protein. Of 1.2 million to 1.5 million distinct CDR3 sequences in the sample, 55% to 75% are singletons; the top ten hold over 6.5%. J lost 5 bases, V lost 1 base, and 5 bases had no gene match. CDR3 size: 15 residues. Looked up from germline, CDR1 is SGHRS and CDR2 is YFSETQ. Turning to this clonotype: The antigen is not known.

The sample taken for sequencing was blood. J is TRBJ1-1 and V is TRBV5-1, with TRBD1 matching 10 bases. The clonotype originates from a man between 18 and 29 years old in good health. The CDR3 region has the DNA TGCGCCAGCAGCTTGCCTGACAGGGGGCGGACTGAAGCTTTCTTT. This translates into CASSLPDRGRTEAFF.